This T cell receptor beta chain was recorded in a study of blood T cell repertoires in COVID-19. The V and J ends lost 7 bases and 7 bases, in that order; junction bases with no gene match: 14. CDR1 is LNHDA and CDR2 is SQIVND in the germline V gene (reference sequence). The CDR3 consists of 15 residues. Produced via immunoSEQ multiplex PCR; TCRdb's table is partial and in-frame only. The profile shows 150,000 to 200,000 clones, roughly four fifths of them singletons. The sample was peripheral blood. The sequence derives from a woman in her seventies with COVID-19, enrolled during active disease. The chain employs TRBV19 and TRBJ2-7; TRBD1 matches at 9 bases. The CDR3 loop reads CASNNPGTGLWEQYF. CDR3 nucleotides: TGTGCCAGTAACAACCCAGGGACAGGGCTTTGGGAGCAGTACTTC.